The 4 T cell receptor beta chains in this list originate from one sample, sequenced in a study of T cell responses to AZD1222 COVID-19 vaccine. Data came from immunoSEQ multiplex PCR; TCRdb stores just in-frame clones and leaves some out. The table shows around 140,000 clones, with 92% occurring only once. Material: peripheral blood, obtained on day 0 of AZD1222 vaccination. The source is an adult in good health.

The CDR3 reads CSAGTGVRAFF. The CDR3 coding sequence is TGCAGTGCTGGGACAGGGGTTAGAGCTTTCTTT. The chain carries TRBV20-1 and TRBJ1-1; TRBD1 matches at 10 bases. The V and J ends lost 5 bases and 10 bases, in that order; junction bases with no gene match: 4. There are 11 residues in the CDR3. Germline lookup yields CDR1 DFQATT and CDR2 SNEGSKA (reference sequence).

CDR3 DNA: TGTGCCAGCAGCTTAGGACCGGGAGCGGGGGACGAGCAGTACTTC. This codes for CASSLGPGAGDEQYF. This chain joins TRBV7-2 and TRBJ2-7, with 8 bases matching TRBD2. Germline CDR1 SGHTA, CDR2 FQGNSA. The CDR3 sequence is 15 residues long. Trimming removed 1 base from V and 5 bases from J; junction bases left unmatched: 7. Complete variable domain (other parts from reference TRBV7-2 and TRBJ2-7): GAGVSQSPSNKVTEKGKDVELRCDPISGHTALYWYRQSLGQGLEFLIYFQGNSAPDKSGLPSDRFSAERTGGSVSTLTIQRTQQEDSAVYLCASSLGPGAGDEQYFGPGTRLTVT.

This clone was seen only a few times. V is TRBV19 and J is TRBJ2-7; D may match TRBD1 or TRBD2 (5 bases each). V dropped 7 bases and J dropped 0 bases, with 16 bases sitting between them. This CDR3 is 15 amino acids long. Germline V gene lookup returns CDR1 LNHDA and CDR2 SQIVND (reference sequence). The CDR3 spells CASTQRGEGSYEQYF. The CDR3 region has the DNA TGTGCCAGTACCCAAAGGGGAGAAGGCTCCTACGAGCAGTACTTC.

The genes are TRBV10-3 and TRBJ2-1; no firm D call. CDR1 and CDR2 from the germline V gene are ENHRY and SYGVKD. V shed 2 bases and J shed 10 bases, with 12 bases lying between them. This CDR3 is built from 13 residues. The CDR3 bases are TGTGCCATCAGTGAGGGACCGCTCTTCGAGCAGTTCTTC. Translating gives CAISEGPLFEQFF.